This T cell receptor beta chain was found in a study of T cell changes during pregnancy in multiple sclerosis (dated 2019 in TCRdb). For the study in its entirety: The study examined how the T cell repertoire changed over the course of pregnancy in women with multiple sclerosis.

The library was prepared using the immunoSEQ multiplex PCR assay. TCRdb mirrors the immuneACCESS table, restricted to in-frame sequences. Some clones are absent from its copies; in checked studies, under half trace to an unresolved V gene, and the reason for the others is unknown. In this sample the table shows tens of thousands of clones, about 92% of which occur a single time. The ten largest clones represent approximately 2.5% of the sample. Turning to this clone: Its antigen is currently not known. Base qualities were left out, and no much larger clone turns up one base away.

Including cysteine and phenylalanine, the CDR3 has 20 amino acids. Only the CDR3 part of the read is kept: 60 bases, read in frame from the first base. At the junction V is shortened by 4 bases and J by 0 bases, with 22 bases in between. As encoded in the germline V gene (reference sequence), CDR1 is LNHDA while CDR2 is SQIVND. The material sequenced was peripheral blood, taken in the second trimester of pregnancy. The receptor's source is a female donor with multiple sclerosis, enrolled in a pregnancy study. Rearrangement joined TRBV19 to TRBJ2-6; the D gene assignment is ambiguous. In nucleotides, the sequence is TGTGCCAGTAGTAGTCTGGGTCGGTCTTCAGGTCCCTCTGGGGCCAACGTCCTGACTTTC. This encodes CASSSLGRSSGPSGANVLTF.